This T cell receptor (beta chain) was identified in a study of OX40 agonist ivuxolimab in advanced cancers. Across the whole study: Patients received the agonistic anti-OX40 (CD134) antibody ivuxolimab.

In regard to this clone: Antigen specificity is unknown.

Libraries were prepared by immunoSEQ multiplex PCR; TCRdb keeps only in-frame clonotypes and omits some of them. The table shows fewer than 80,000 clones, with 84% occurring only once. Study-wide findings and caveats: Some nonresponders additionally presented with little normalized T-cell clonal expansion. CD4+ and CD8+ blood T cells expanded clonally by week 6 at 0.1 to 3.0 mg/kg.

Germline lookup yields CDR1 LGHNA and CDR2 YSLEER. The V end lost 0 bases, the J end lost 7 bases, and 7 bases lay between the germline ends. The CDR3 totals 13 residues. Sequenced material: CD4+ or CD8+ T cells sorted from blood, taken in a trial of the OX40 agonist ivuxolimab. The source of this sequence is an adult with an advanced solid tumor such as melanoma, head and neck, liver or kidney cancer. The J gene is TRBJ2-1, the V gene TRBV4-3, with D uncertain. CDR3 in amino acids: CASSQDDENEQFF. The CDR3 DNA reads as TGCGCCAGCAGCCAAGACGACGAGAATGAGCAGTTCTTC.